This TCR beta chain came from a study of CD4 and CD8 cells across lung adenocarcinoma regions. TCRdb ran MiXCR on the PCR reads and lists one entry per CDR3 protein. The sample yields 6,700 or so distinct CDR3 sequences, approximately 50% seen once. Donors had localized lung adenocarcinoma, a non-small cell lung cancer. As concerns this clonotype: One end of the junction is discordant with germline, which a read error may explain.

Source material: CD8+ T cells from the center of a lung tumor. The clonotype was recovered from a female donor with lung adenocarcinoma. The CD4 and CD8 labels of this study may be unreliable.

CDR3 sequence (DNA): TGTGCCGGCCGAGCGGGGAACACTCAGTACTTC. The encoded protein is CAGRAGNTQYF. The chain combines TRBV7-2 with TRBJ2-1; 7 bases map to TRBD2. The J call may be faulty, since TRBJ2-4 better matches the DNA end. CDR1 SGHTA and CDR2 FQGNSA come from the germline V gene. This CDR3 spans 11 amino acids.